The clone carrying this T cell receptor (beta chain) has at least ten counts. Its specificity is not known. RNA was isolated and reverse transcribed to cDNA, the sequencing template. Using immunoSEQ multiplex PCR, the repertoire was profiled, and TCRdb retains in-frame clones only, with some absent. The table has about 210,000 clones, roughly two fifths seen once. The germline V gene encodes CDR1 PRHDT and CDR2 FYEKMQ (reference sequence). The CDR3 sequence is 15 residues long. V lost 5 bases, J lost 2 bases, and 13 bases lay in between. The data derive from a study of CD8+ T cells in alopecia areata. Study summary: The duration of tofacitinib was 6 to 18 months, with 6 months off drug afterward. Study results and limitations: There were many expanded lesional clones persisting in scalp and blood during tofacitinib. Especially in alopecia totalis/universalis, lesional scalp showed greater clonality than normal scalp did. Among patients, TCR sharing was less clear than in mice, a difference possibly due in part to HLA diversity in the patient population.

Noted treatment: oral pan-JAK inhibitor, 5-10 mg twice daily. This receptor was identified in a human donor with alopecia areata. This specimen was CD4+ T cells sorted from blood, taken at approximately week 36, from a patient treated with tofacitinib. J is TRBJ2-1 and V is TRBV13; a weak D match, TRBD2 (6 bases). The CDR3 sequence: CASSIGRTPYNEQFF. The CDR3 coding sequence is TGTGCCAGCAGCATCGGGAGAACCCCCTACAATGAGCAGTTCTTC.